This T cell receptor (beta chain) was sequenced in a study of OX40 agonist ivuxolimab in advanced cancers. Study summary: Clinicians treated patients with ivuxolimab, an agonistic anti-OX40 (CD134) antibody.

Libraries were prepared by immunoSEQ multiplex PCR; TCRdb keeps only in-frame clonotypes and omits some of them. This sample has over 75,000 clones, with around 87% found just once. The CDR3 is 14 residues long. Unmatched junction bases numbered 10, after V lost 5 bases and J lost 4 bases. The germline CDR1 and CDR2 sequences are GTSNPN and SVGIG (reference sequence). The material sequenced was CD4+ or CD8+ T cells sorted from blood, taken in a trial of the OX40 agonist ivuxolimab. The TCR was taken from an adult with an advanced solid tumor such as melanoma, head and neck, liver or kidney cancer. V gene TRBV30 combines with J gene TRBJ1-1, with 7 bases lining up with TRBD1. CDR3: CAWGDRARGTEAFF. The CDR3 nucleotides read TGTGCCTGGGGCGACAGGGCCCGAGGCACTGAAGCTTTCTTT.